This is a list of T cell receptor beta chains from one sample in a study of cytotoxic CD8 clonotypes in ibrutinib-treated CLL. The method was immunoSEQ multiplex PCR; TCRdb's version includes in-frame clones alone and lacks a portion of them. The sample has 110,000 to 150,000 clones; roughly three quarters are singletons. The sample was PBMCs, taken after 24 months of ibrutinib treatment. These receptors originate from a human donor with chronic lymphocytic leukemia. CDR3s include the opening cysteine and the closing phenylalanine or tryptophan. Each record gives: J gene, V gene, CDR3 length, clone size, D gene, CDR3 protein, CDR3 DNA. D genes are given only for firm matches. Not all rows give a size; the values are once, few, many and, for expanded clones, a class.

j_gene: TRBJ1-6; v_gene: TRBV5-1; len: 14; abundance: -; d_gene: -; CDR3aa: CASSPGTEGSPLHF; CDR3nt: TGCGCCAGCAGCCCCGGGACGGAGGGTTCACCCCTCCACTTT
j_gene: TRBJ2-3; v_gene: TRBV25-1; len: 15; abundance: -; d_gene: -; CDR3aa: CASSRWRAGSDTQYF; CDR3nt: TGTGCCAGCAGTCGTTGGCGGGCGGGATCGGATACGCAGTATTTT
j_gene: TRBJ2-7; v_gene: TRBV5-1; len: 15; abundance: few; d_gene: TRBD1; CDR3aa: CASSMGQGGAYEQYF; CDR3nt: TGCGCCAGCAGCATGGGACAGGGTGGGGCCTACGAGCAGTACTTC
j_gene: TRBJ1-5; v_gene: TRBV7-8; len: 14; abundance: few; d_gene: TRBD1; CDR3aa: CASSPRDRGQPQHF; CDR3nt: TGTGCCAGCAGCCCCCGGGACAGGGGGCAGCCCCAGCATTTT
j_gene: TRBJ2-7; v_gene: TRBV7-2; len: 14; abundance: once; d_gene: -; CDR3aa: CASSPDAGAYEQYF; CDR3nt: TGTGCCAGCAGCCCCGATGCCGGAGCCTACGAGCAGTACTTC
j_gene: TRBJ2-3; v_gene: TRBV7-2; len: 18; abundance: -; d_gene: -; CDR3aa: CASSLPPGSPTRADTQYF; CDR3nt: TGTGCCAGCAGCTTACCCCCCGGGTCCCCCACACGGGCAGATACGCAGTATTTT
j_gene: TRBJ1-1; v_gene: TRBV28; len: 15; abundance: -; d_gene: TRBD1; CDR3aa: CASSRPGQGRTEAFF; CDR3nt: TGTGCCAGCAGTCGCCCCGGACAGGGAAGAACTGAAGCTTTCTTT
j_gene: TRBJ1-5; v_gene: TRBV7-6; len: 13; abundance: -; d_gene: -; CDR3aa: CASSPGRDQPQHF; CDR3nt: TGTGCCAGCAGCCCGGGAAGGGATCAGCCCCAGCATTTT
j_gene: TRBJ2-7; v_gene: TRBV10-1; len: 14; abundance: -; d_gene: TRBD2; CDR3aa: CATGRGGDPYEQYF; CDR3nt: TGCGCCACCGGGCGGGGGGGGGACCCCTACGAGCAGTACTTC
j_gene: TRBJ2-3; v_gene: TRBV7-2; len: 16; abundance: -; d_gene: TRBD2; CDR3aa: CASSLFPSGPMGTQYF; CDR3nt: TGTGCCAGCAGCTTATTCCCTAGCGGCCCTATGGGTACGCAGTATTTT
j_gene: TRBJ2-5; v_gene: TRBV11-2; len: 15; abundance: -; d_gene: TRBD2; CDR3aa: CASSPTSGRYETQYF; CDR3nt: TGTGCCAGCAGCCCGACTAGCGGGAGGTATGAGACCCAGTACTTC
j_gene: TRBJ2-7; v_gene: TRBV7-3; len: 16; abundance: -; d_gene: TRBD2; CDR3aa: CASSLSVASGSYEQYF; CDR3nt: TGTGCCAGCAGCTTAAGCGTGGCTAGCGGGAGCTACGAGCAGTACTTC
j_gene: TRBJ2-7; v_gene: TRBV7-2; len: 13; abundance: many; d_gene: -; CDR3aa: CASSLAGAGKQYF; CDR3nt: TGTGCCAGCAGCTTAGCGGGGGCAGGGAAGCAGTACTTC
j_gene: TRBJ2-3; v_gene: TRBV9; len: 19; abundance: -; d_gene: TRBD2; CDR3aa: CASSVAPVGRGADTDTQYF; CDR3nt: TGTGCCAGCAGCGTAGCCCCCGTGGGGCGGGGGGCCGACACAGATACGCAGTATTTT
j_gene: TRBJ2-5; v_gene: TRBV5-1; len: 12; abundance: -; d_gene: -; CDR3aa: CASSLDQETQYF; CDR3nt: TGCGCCAGCAGCTTGGACCAAGAGACCCAGTACTTC
j_gene: TRBJ1-5; v_gene: TRBV28; len: 16; abundance: -; d_gene: -; CDR3aa: CASSLTGTSRNQPQHF; CDR3nt: TGTGCCAGCAGTTTAACCGGGACAAGTCGCAATCAGCCCCAGCATTTT
j_gene: TRBJ1-1; v_gene: TRBV6-1; len: 10; abundance: -; d_gene: -; CDR3aa: CASSEYAAFF; CDR3nt: TGTGCCAGCAGTGAATACGCAGCTTTCTTT
j_gene: TRBJ2-1; v_gene: TRBV28; len: 12; abundance: -; d_gene: TRBD2; CDR3aa: CASSYLGRGAVF; CDR3nt: TGTGCCAGCAGTTATCTGGGGCGGGGGGCAGTCTTC
j_gene: TRBJ1-2; v_gene: TRBV5-1; len: 12; abundance: -; d_gene: -; CDR3aa: CASRSAGMGYTF; CDR3nt: TGCGCCAGCAGATCCGCCGGGATGGGCTACACCTTC
j_gene: TRBJ2-5; v_gene: TRBV9; len: 15; abundance: -; d_gene: -; CDR3aa: CASSVGAGRQETQYF; CDR3nt: TGTGCCAGCAGCGTAGGGGCGGGAAGGCAGGAGACCCAGTACTTC
j_gene: TRBJ2-4; v_gene: TRBV28; len: 11; abundance: few; d_gene: TRBD2; CDR3aa: CATHGGGIQYF; CDR3nt: TGTGCCACCCACGGGGGGGGCATTCAGTACTTC
j_gene: TRBJ1-1; v_gene: TRBV30; len: 14; abundance: -; d_gene: -; CDR3aa: CAWSAGGGRTEAFF; CDR3nt: TGTGCCTGGAGCGCGGGAGGGGGGCGCACTGAAGCTTTCTTT
j_gene: TRBJ1-4; v_gene: TRBV27; len: 12; abundance: few; d_gene: -; CDR3aa: CASGAPGEKLFF; CDR3nt: TGTGCCAGCGGTGCTCCCGGGGAAAAACTGTTTTTT
j_gene: TRBJ2-5; v_gene: TRBV2; len: 13; abundance: few; d_gene: -; CDR3aa: CASSEWGGETQYF; CDR3nt: TGTGCCAGCAGTGAGTGGGGAGGAGAGACCCAGTACTTC
j_gene: TRBJ2-3; v_gene: TRBV10-3; len: 18; abundance: -; d_gene: TRBD2; CDR3aa: CAISGASGVNPGGDTQYF; CDR3nt: TGTGCCATCAGTGGGGCTAGCGGGGTAAACCCAGGGGGAGATACGCAGTATTTT
j_gene: TRBJ2-7; v_gene: TRBV6-5; len: 13; abundance: -; d_gene: -; CDR3aa: CASSYSSLSEQYF; CDR3nt: TGTGCCAGCAGTTACTCTTCCCTCAGCGAGCAGTACTTC
j_gene: TRBJ1-2; v_gene: TRBV2; len: 15; abundance: -; d_gene: -; CDR3aa: CASSEGATSNYGYTF; CDR3nt: TGTGCCAGCAGTGAAGGGGCCACATCAAACTATGGCTACACCTTC
j_gene: TRBJ1-5; v_gene: TRBV7-2; len: 11; abundance: -; d_gene: -; CDR3aa: CASSLGAGQHF; CDR3nt: TGTGCCAGCAGCTTAGGGGCCGGTCAGCATTTT
j_gene: TRBJ2-5; v_gene: TRBV14; len: 12; abundance: -; d_gene: -; CDR3aa: CASSTLAETQYF; CDR3nt: TGTGCCAGCAGTACTTTGGCTGAGACCCAGTACTTC
j_gene: TRBJ2-1; v_gene: TRBV6-5; len: 15; abundance: -; d_gene: -; CDR3aa: CASRGSWSTVGEQFF; CDR3nt: TGTGCCAGCAGGGGTAGCTGGAGCACCGTGGGTGAGCAGTTCTTC
j_gene: TRBJ1-2; v_gene: TRBV6-6; len: 15; abundance: -; d_gene: -; CDR3aa: CASSYAGMTNYGYTF; CDR3nt: TGTGCCAGCAGTTACGCAGGGATGACTAACTATGGCTACACCTTC
j_gene: TRBJ1-2; v_gene: TRBV5-1; len: 13; abundance: few; d_gene: -; CDR3aa: CASSTPAGDGYTF; CDR3nt: TGCGCCAGCAGCACGCCCGCAGGGGATGGCTACACCTTC
j_gene: TRBJ1-6; v_gene: TRBV13; len: 15; abundance: -; d_gene: TRBD1; CDR3aa: CASSLRDRDNSPLHF; CDR3nt: TGTGCCAGCAGCTTAAGGGACAGGGATAATTCACCCCTCCACTTT
j_gene: TRBJ1-6; v_gene: TRBV27; len: 13; abundance: -; d_gene: -; CDR3aa: CASSWGPNSPLHF; CDR3nt: TGTGCCAGCAGTTGGGGCCCAAATTCACCCCTCCACTTT
j_gene: TRBJ2-7; v_gene: TRBV28; len: 12; abundance: once; d_gene: -; CDR3aa: CATRRAPAGQYF; CDR3nt: TGTGCCACCCGCCGGGCTCCCGCGGGGCAGTACTTC
j_gene: TRBJ1-2; v_gene: TRBV6-5; len: 16; abundance: -; d_gene: TRBD1; CDR3aa: CASSYSKAGGSWRYTF; CDR3nt: TGTGCCAGCAGTTACTCGAAGGCAGGGGGATCGTGGCGCTACACCTTC
j_gene: TRBJ2-7; v_gene: TRBV18; len: 13; abundance: -; d_gene: -; CDR3aa: CASSPTNFYEQYF; CDR3nt: TGTGCCAGCTCACCAACAAATTTCTACGAGCAGTACTTC
j_gene: TRBJ1-2; v_gene: TRBV4-2; len: 14; abundance: few; d_gene: -; CDR3aa: CASSQGRVIYGYTF; CDR3nt: TGTGCCAGCAGCCAAGGTCGAGTGATCTATGGCTACACCTTC
j_gene: TRBJ1-1; v_gene: TRBV11-2; len: 13; abundance: -; d_gene: TRBD1; CDR3aa: CASSLTGGAEAFF; CDR3nt: TGTGCCAGCAGCTTGACAGGGGGGGCTGAAGCTTTCTTT
j_gene: TRBJ2-4; v_gene: TRBV30; len: 15; abundance: -; d_gene: -; CDR3aa: CAQRGGGRGKNIQYF; CDR3nt: TGTGCCCAACGAGGTGGGGGGCGGGGCAAAAACATTCAGTACTTC
j_gene: TRBJ2-5; v_gene: TRBV11-1; len: 13; abundance: -; d_gene: -; CDR3aa: CASSFGRQETQYF; CDR3nt: TGTGCCAGCAGCTTTGGGAGGCAAGAGACCCAGTACTTC
j_gene: TRBJ1-1; v_gene: TRBV6-1; len: 14; abundance: -; d_gene: -; CDR3aa: CASSDPWVGTEAFF; CDR3nt: TGTGCCAGCAGTGACCCTTGGGTAGGCACTGAAGCTTTCTTT
j_gene: TRBJ2-1; v_gene: TRBV2; len: 16; abundance: -; d_gene: TRBD2; CDR3aa: CASNGRSGRFGDEQFF; CDR3nt: TGTGCCAGCAATGGGAGGAGCGGGAGGTTTGGGGATGAGCAGTTCTTC
j_gene: TRBJ1-4; v_gene: TRBV19; len: 14; abundance: -; d_gene: -; CDR3aa: CASTMGQRGEKLFF; CDR3nt: TGTGCCAGTACCATGGGGCAACGGGGTGAAAAACTGTTTTTT
j_gene: TRBJ2-2; v_gene: TRBV13; len: 16; abundance: -; d_gene: TRBD2; CDR3aa: CASSPLAGVNTGELFF; CDR3nt: TGTGCCAGCAGCCCCCTAGCGGGGGTGAACACCGGGGAGCTGTTTTTT
j_gene: TRBJ1-3; v_gene: TRBV6-1; len: 17; abundance: -; d_gene: -; CDR3aa: CASSEPTLRASGNTIYF; CDR3nt: TGTGCCAGCAGTGAACCCACTCTCAGGGCCTCTGGAAACACCATATATTTT
j_gene: TRBJ1-1; v_gene: TRBV7-3; len: 14; abundance: -; d_gene: TRBD1; CDR3aa: CASSQQGANTEAFF; CDR3nt: TGTGCCAGCAGCCAACAGGGGGCGAACACTGAAGCTTTCTTT
j_gene: TRBJ2-1; v_gene: TRBV28; len: 14; abundance: -; d_gene: -; CDR3aa: CASSLPLTANEQFF; CDR3nt: TGTGCCAGCAGTTTACCCCTGACAGCAAATGAGCAGTTCTTC
j_gene: TRBJ2-7; v_gene: TRBV27; len: 13; abundance: -; d_gene: TRBD1; CDR3aa: CASSPGQGYEQYF; CDR3nt: TGTGCCAGCAGTCCCGGACAGGGGTACGAGCAGTACTTC
j_gene: TRBJ2-1; v_gene: TRBV12-1; len: 14; abundance: -; d_gene: -; CDR3aa: CASSPQTVRDEQFF; CDR3nt: TGTGCCAGCAGCCCCCAGACCGTACGGGATGAGCAGTTCTTC
j_gene: TRBJ1-2; v_gene: TRBV13; len: 13; abundance: -; d_gene: -; CDR3aa: CASSPPDNYGYTF; CDR3nt: TGTGCCAGCAGCCCACCAGATAACTATGGCTACACCTTC
j_gene: TRBJ2-1; v_gene: TRBV5-1; len: 17; abundance: once; d_gene: -; CDR3aa: CASSLGTWGELLDEQFF; CDR3nt: TGCGCCAGCAGCTTGGGGACTTGGGGGGAGCTCCTGGATGAGCAGTTCTTC
j_gene: TRBJ2-5; v_gene: TRBV19; len: 13; abundance: -; d_gene: TRBD1; CDR3aa: CASSTQGGETQYF; CDR3nt: TGTGCCAGTAGTACACAGGGGGGAGAGACCCAGTACTTC
j_gene: TRBJ2-6; v_gene: TRBV29-1; len: 15; abundance: -; d_gene: TRBD1; CDR3aa: CSVLGDSSGANVLTF; CDR3nt: TGCAGCGTCCTCGGGGACAGCTCTGGGGCCAACGTCCTGACTTTC
j_gene: TRBJ1-2; v_gene: TRBV4-2; len: 15; abundance: -; d_gene: TRBD1; CDR3aa: CASSQGGQGAVGYTF; CDR3nt: TGTGCCAGCAGCCAAGGAGGGCAGGGGGCGGTTGGCTACACCTTC
j_gene: TRBJ1-6; v_gene: TRBV2; len: 13; abundance: -; d_gene: TRBD1; CDR3aa: CATGQGRDSPLHF; CDR3nt: TGTGCCACCGGACAGGGGAGGGATTCACCCCTCCACTTT
j_gene: TRBJ1-1; v_gene: TRBV6-7; len: 18; abundance: -; d_gene: -; CDR3aa: CASSWYNAPGQKNTEAFF; CDR3nt: TGTGCCAGCAGCTGGTACAATGCCCCGGGACAAAAGAACACTGAAGCTTTCTTT
j_gene: TRBJ2-7; v_gene: TRBV6-6; len: 15; abundance: -; d_gene: -; CDR3aa: CASSYSSVGGYEQYF; CDR3nt: TGTGCCAGCAGTTACTCGAGCGTCGGGGGATACGAGCAGTACTTC
j_gene: TRBJ1-1; v_gene: TRBV11-3; len: 14; abundance: -; d_gene: TRBD1; CDR3aa: CASSQGGGNTEAFF; CDR3nt: TGTGCCAGCAGCCAAGGGGGCGGGAACACTGAAGCTTTCTTT